This T cell receptor beta chain was retrieved from a study of beta chain features in type 1 diabetes. Overall study context: Age, gender and cell yields were alike across patients and healthy donors. General study points: It was among patients, rather than healthy donors, that naive, central memory and Treg TCRB repertoires appeared more similar. Type 1 diabetes patients had TCRB CDR3s that were shorter (moderately but significantly so) in all four CD4+ subsets.

Using CD45RO/CCR7/CD25/CD127/CD95/CD27, CD4+ naive, central memory, regulatory and stem cell-like memory cells were sorted. Post-sort purity exceeded 95% for all sorted populations. Isolated RNA was reverse transcribed in full, so expressed TCRB transcripts were sequenced. Assay: immunoSEQ multiplex PCR; the TCRdb copy retains only in-frame clones and omits some. The sample contains approximately 600,000 clones, under 15% of which appear only once. This clone occurred a few times. Its antigen remains unknown. V lost 0 bases and J 4 bases, leaving 11 bases between the germline ends. Germline CDR1 SGHRS, CDR2 YFSETQ. The CDR3 is 16 residues long.

The TCR comes from a man aged 25-40 years with type 1 diabetes. Input material: naive CD4+ T cells from blood. V usage is TRBV5-1 and J usage is TRBJ2-6; D is tentatively TRBD1 or TRBD2 (5 bases each). The CDR3 sequence is CASSLAPGAGANVLTF. In nucleotides, the CDR3 is TGCGCCAGCAGCTTGGCCCCCGGGGCAGGGGCCAACGTCCTGACTTTC.